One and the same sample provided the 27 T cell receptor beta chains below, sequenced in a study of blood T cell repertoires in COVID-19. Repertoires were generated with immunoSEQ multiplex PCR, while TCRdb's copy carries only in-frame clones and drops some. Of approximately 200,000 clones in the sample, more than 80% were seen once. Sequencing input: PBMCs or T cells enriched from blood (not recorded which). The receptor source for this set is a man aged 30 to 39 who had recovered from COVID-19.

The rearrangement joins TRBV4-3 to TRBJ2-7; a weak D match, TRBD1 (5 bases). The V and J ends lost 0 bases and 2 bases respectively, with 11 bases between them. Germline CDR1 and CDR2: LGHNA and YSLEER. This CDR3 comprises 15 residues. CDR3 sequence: CASSQDSDSPYEQYF. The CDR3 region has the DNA TGCGCCAGCAGCCAAGATTCCGACAGTCCCTACGAGCAGTACTTC.

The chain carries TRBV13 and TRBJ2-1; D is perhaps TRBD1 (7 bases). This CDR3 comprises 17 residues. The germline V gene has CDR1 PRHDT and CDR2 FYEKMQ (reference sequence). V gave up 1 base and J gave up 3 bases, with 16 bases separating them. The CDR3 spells CASSLASRQGLYNEQFF. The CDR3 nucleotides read TGTGCCAGCAGCTTAGCAAGCCGACAGGGACTCTACAATGAGCAGTTCTTC.

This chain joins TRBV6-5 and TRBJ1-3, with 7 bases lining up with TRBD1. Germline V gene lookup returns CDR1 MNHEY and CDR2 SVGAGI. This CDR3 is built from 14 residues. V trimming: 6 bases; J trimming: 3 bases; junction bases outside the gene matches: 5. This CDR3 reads CASSRGQLGNTIYF. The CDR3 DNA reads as TGTGCCAGCAGCCGGGGACAGCTTGGAAACACCATATATTTT.

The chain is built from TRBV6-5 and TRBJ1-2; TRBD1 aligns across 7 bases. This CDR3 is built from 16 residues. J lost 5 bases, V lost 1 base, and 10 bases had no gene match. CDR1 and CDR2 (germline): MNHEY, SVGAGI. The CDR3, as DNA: TGTGCCAGCAGTTACTTAAAAACACAGGGGTCTTATGGCTACACCTTC. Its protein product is CASSYLKTQGSYGYTF.

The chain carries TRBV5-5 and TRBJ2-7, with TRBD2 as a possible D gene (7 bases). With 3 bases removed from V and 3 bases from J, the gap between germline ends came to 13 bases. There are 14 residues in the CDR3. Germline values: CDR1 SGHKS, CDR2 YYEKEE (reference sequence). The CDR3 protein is CASSSRGQFYEQYF. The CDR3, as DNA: TGTGCCAGCAGCTCGCGGGGGCAGTTCTACGAGCAGTACTTC.

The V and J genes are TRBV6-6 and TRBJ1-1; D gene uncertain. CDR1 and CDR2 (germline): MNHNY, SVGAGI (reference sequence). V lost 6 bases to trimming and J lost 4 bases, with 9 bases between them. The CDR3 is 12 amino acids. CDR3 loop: CASRQRSTEAFF. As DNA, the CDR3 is TGTGCCAGCAGGCAGCGGTCCACTGAAGCTTTCTTT.

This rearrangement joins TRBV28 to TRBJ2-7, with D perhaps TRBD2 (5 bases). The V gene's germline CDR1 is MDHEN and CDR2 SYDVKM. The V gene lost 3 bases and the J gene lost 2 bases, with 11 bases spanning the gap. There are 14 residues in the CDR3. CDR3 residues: CASSFGARAYEQYF. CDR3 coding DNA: TGTGCCAGCAGTTTCGGCGCGCGGGCCTACGAGCAGTACTTC.

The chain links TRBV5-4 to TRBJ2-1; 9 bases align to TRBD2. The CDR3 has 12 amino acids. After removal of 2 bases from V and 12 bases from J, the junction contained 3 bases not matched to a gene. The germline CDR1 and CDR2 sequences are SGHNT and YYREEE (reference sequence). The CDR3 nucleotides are TGTGCCAGCAGCTTTAATAGCGGGGGGCAGTTCTTC. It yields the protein CASSFNSGGQFF.

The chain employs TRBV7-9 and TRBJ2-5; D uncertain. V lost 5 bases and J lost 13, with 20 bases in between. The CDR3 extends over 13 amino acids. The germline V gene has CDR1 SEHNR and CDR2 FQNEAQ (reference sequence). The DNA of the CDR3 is TGTGCCAGCAGCCCCCAGGAACTCAAGAAGTTGTACTTC. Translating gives CASSPQELKKLYF.

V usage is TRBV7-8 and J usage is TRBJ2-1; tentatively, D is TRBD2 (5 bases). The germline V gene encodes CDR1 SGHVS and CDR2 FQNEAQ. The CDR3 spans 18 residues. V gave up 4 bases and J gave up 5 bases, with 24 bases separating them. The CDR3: CASSSYQNGPREHNEQFF. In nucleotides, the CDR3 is TGTGCCAGCAGCTCCTATCAAAACGGGCCCCGGGAACACAATGAGCAGTTCTTC.

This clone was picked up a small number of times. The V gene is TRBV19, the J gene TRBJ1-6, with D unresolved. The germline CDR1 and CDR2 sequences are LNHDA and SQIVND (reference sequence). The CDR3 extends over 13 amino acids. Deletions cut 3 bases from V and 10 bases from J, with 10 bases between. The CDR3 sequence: CASSIIGESPLHF. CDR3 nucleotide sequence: TGTGCCAGTAGTATTATCGGGGAATCACCCCTCCACTTT.

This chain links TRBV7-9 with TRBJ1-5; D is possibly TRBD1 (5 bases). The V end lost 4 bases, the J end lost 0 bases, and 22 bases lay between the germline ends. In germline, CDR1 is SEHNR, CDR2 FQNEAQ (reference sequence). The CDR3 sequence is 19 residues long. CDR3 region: CASSYIPKDSWNSNQPQHF. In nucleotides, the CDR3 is TGTGCCAGCAGCTATATCCCCAAAGACAGTTGGAATAGCAATCAGCCCCAGCATTTT.

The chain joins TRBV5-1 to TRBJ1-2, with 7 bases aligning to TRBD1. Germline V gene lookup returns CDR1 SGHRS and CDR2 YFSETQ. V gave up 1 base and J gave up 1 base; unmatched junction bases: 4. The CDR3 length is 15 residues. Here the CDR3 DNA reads TGCGCCAGCAGCTTGAACAGGGGTGTTAACTATGGCTACACCTTC. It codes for CASSLNRGVNYGYTF.

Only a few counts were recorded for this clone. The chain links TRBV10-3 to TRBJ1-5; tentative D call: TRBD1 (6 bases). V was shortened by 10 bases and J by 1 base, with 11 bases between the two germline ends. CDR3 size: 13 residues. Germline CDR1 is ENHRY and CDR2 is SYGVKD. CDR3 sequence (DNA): TGTGCCACGACAGGCGCAAGCAATCAGCCCCAGCATTTT. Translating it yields CATTGASNQPQHF.

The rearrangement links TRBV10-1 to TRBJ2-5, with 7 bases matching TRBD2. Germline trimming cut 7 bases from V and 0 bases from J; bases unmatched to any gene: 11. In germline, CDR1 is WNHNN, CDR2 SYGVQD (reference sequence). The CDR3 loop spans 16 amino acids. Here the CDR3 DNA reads TGCGCCAGCAAGGGACGGCGGGAGTGGGACCAAGAGACCCAGTACTTC. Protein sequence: CASKGRREWDQETQYF.

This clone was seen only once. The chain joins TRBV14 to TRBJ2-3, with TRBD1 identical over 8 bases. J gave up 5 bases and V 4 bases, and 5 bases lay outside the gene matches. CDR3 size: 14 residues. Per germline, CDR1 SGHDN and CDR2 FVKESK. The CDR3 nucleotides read TGTGCCAGCAGCCCTGGACAGGGAATAGATACGCAGTATTTT. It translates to CASSPGQGIDTQYF.

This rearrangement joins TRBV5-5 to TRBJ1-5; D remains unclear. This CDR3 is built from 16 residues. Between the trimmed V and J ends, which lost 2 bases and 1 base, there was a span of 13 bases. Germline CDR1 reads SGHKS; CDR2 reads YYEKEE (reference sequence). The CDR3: CASSFYSYSSNQPQHF. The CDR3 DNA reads TGTGCCAGCAGCTTTTATAGCTACTCCAGCAATCAGCCCCAGCATTTT.

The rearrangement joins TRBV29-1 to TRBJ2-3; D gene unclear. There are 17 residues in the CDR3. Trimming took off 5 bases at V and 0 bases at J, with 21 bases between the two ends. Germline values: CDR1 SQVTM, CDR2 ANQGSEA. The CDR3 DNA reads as TGCAGCGTTCTTGGGCTTGCCAAGCCCTCGAGCACAGATACGCAGTATTTT. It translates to CSVLGLAKPSSTDTQYF.

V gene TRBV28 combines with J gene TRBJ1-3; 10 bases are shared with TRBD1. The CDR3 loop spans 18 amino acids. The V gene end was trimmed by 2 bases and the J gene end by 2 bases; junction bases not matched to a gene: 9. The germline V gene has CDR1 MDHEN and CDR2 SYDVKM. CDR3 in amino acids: CASSLRGQGIIPGNTIYF. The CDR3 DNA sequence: TGTGCCAGCAGTTTACGGGGACAGGGGATTATCCCTGGAAACACCATATATTTT.

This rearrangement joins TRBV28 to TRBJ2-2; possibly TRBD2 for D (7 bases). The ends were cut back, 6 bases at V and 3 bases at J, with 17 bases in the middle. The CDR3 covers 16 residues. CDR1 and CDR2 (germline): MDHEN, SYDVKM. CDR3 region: CASRSTGGWYTGELFF. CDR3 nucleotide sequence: TGTGCCAGCAGATCCACGGGGGGCTGGTACACCGGGGAGCTGTTTTTT.

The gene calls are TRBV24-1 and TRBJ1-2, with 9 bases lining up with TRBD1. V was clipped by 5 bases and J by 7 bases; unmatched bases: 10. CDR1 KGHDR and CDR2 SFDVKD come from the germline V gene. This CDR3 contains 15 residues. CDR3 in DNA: TGTGCCACCAGTGCTCCGGGACAGGGCCTTCGTGGCTACACCTTC. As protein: CATSAPGQGLRGYTF.

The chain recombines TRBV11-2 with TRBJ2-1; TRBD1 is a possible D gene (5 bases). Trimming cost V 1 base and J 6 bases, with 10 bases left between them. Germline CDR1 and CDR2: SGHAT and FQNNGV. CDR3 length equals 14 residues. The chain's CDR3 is CASSLVPRGNEQFF. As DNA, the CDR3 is TGTGCCAGCAGCTTAGTTCCTAGGGGCAATGAGCAGTTCTTC.

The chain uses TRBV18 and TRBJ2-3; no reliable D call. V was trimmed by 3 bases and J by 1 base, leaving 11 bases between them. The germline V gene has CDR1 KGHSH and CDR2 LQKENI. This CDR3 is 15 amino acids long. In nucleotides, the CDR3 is TGTGCCAGCTCACCCCTGGTCCAGGGCACAGATACGCAGTATTTT. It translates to CASSPLVQGTDTQYF.

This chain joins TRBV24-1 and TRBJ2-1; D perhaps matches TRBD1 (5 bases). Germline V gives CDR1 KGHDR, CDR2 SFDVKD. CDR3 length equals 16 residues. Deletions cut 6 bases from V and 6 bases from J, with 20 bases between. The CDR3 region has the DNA TGTGCCACCAGTCACCCTGGGGCAGGGCGGACCAATGAGCAGTTCTTC. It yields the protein CATSHPGAGRTNEQFF.

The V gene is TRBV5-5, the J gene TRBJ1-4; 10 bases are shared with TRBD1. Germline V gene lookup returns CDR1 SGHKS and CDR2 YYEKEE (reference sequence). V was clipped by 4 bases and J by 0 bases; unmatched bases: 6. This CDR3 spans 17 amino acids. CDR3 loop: CASSTTGGEATNEKLFF. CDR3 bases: TGTGCCAGCAGCACGACAGGGGGCGAAGCAACTAATGAAAAACTGTTTTTT.

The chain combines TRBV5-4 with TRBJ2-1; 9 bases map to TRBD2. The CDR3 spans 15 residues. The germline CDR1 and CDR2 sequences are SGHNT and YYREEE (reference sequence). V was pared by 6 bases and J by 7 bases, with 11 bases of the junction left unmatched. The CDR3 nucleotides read TGTGCCAGCACGGTGGCGGGGGGGGCGTGGAATGAGCAGTTCTTC. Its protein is CASTVAGGAWNEQFF.

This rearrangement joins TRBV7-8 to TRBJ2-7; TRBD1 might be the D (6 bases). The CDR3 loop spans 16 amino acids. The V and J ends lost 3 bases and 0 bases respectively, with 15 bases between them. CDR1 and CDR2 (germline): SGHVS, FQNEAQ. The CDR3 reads CASSFDRLVNSYEQYF. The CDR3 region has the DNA TGTGCCAGCAGCTTCGACAGGTTGGTTAACTCCTACGAGCAGTACTTC.